Each of the 22 T cell receptor beta chains below was sequenced from the same sample in a study of T cell responses to AZD1222 COVID-19 vaccine. The method was immunoSEQ multiplex PCR; TCRdb's version includes in-frame clones alone and lacks a portion of them. The data show some 120,000 clones, 92% seen once. The material sequenced was peripheral blood, taken 28 days after the second AZD1222 dose. Receptors were obtained from an adult who received the AZD1222 COVID-19 vaccine.

V usage is TRBV28 and J usage is TRBJ2-1, with 8 positions matching TRBD1. This CDR3 contains 13 residues. The germline V gene encodes CDR1 MDHEN and CDR2 SYDVKM. J was trimmed by 15 bases and V by 2 bases; bases with no gene match: 9. The CDR3 sequence is CASSLLLDRGLFF. In nucleotides, the CDR3 is TGTGCCAGCAGTTTACTCTTAGACAGGGGTTTGTTCTTC.

This rearrangement joins TRBV7-9 to TRBJ2-1; 8 bases align to TRBD1. Trimming at V came to 6 bases and at J to 4 bases, leaving 11 bases not matched to a gene. Germline V gene data show CDR1 as SEHNR and CDR2 as FQNEAQ (reference sequence). CDR3 length equals 16 residues. The CDR3 DNA follows: TGTGCCAGCAGGCAAGCCGGGACAGGCTTATACAATGAGCAGTTCTTC. Protein sequence: CASRQAGTGLYNEQFF.

The V gene is TRBV7-9, the J gene TRBJ2-1, with D possibly TRBD2 on 6 matching bases. The CDR3 covers 14 residues. Germline assignment: CDR1 SEHNR and CDR2 FQNEAQ (reference sequence). V was trimmed by 5 bases and J by 4 bases, leaving 12 bases between them. The CDR3 sequence: CASSLSGRYNEQFF. In nucleotides, the CDR3 is TGTGCCAGCAGCCTTAGCGGTCGTTACAATGAGCAGTTCTTC.

The rearrangement joins TRBV24-1 to TRBJ2-1, with a weak D call TRBD2 (5 bases). V was clipped by 4 bases and J by 0 bases, with 9 bases between them. CDR3 length: 15 residues. Looked up from germline, CDR1 is KGHDR and CDR2 is SFDVKD. Written as DNA, the CDR3 is TGTGCCACCAGTGAGGCGGGTAGCTCCTACAATGAGCAGTTCTTC. Translating it yields CATSEAGSSYNEQFF.

This chain joins TRBV5-4 and TRBJ2-7; TRBD1 matches 8 bases. Losses at the gene ends were 0 bases for V and 6 bases for J; bases not matched to a gene: 8. The CDR3 is made up of 15 amino acids. CDR1 SGHNT and CDR2 YYREEE come from the germline V gene (reference sequence). CDR3 sequence: CASSLGQGTSGEQYF. The CDR3 coding sequence is TGTGCCAGCAGCTTGGGACAGGGGACCAGTGGCGAGCAGTACTTC.

This sequence joins TRBV11-2 and TRBJ2-3; possibly TRBD2 for D (6 bases). The CDR3 extends over 14 amino acids. Trimming took off 5 bases at V and 2 bases at J, with 11 bases between the two ends. Germline V gene lookup returns CDR1 SGHAT and CDR2 FQNNGV. CDR3 sequence reads: CASSISGYTDTQYF. The CDR3 bases are TGTGCCAGCAGCATTAGCGGATACACAGATACGCAGTATTTT.

This clone was counted only a few times. CDR3 DNA: TGTGCCAGCAGAGCGGGGTGGGACGAGCAGTACTTC. This translates into CASRAGWDEQYF. The genes are TRBV2 and TRBJ2-7, with 7 bases aligning to TRBD2. The CDR3 consists of 12 residues. The V gene's germline CDR1 is SNHLY and CDR2 FYNNEI. V gave up 6 bases and J gave up 5 bases; unmatched junction bases: 4. Drawing the rest from reference TRBV2 and TRBJ2-7, the complete variable domain is EPEVTQTPSHQVTQMGQEVILRCVPISNHLYFYWYRQILGQKVEFLVSFYNNEISEKSEIFDDQFSVERPDGSNFTLKIRSTKLEDSAMYFCASRAGWDEQYFGPGTRLTVT.

The rearrangement links TRBV3-1 (or the pseudogene TRBV3-2) to TRBJ2-2, with TRBD1 matching over 7 bases. Per the germline V gene, CDR1 is LGHDT and CDR2 is YNNKEL (reference sequence). After removal of 4 bases from V and 0 bases from J, the junction contained 14 bases not matched to a gene. The CDR3 runs 19 residues. The CDR3 coding sequence is TGTGCCAGCAGCCCGCGATTGGGACAGTCAAGTGCGAACACCGGGGAGCTGTTTTTT. It translates to CASSPRLGQSSANTGELFF.

This chain connects TRBV3-1 (or the pseudogene TRBV3-2) to TRBJ1-3; D is possibly TRBD1 (5 bases). The germline CDR1 and CDR2 sequences are LGHDT and YNNKEL (reference sequence). Trimming took off 3 bases at V and 0 bases at J, with 9 bases between the two ends. The length of the CDR3 is 15 residues. The DNA of the CDR3 is TGTGCCAGCAGCCAGGGACCGAACTCTGGAAACACCATATATTTT. Its translation: CASSQGPNSGNTIYF.

This clone occurred a few times. The gene calls are TRBV7-9 and TRBJ1-6; unclear D gene. Trimming stripped 0 bases from V and 7 bases from J, with 1 base between. The germline V gene encodes CDR1 SEHNR and CDR2 FQNEAQ (reference sequence). The CDR3 has 12 residues. CDR3 nucleotides: TGTGCCAGCAGCTTAGCCAATTCACCCCTCCACTTT. It encodes CASSLANSPLHF.

The rearrangement links TRBV7-9 to TRBJ2-1, with D hard to call. The CDR3 has 13 amino acids. V lost 1 base, J lost 8 bases, and 9 bases lay in between. Germline V gene data show CDR1 as SEHNR and CDR2 as FQNEAQ (reference sequence). The CDR3 here is CASSLVTIHEQFF. CDR3 nucleotides: TGTGCCAGCAGCTTAGTTACTATACATGAGCAGTTCTTC.

This chain connects TRBV6-1 to TRBJ1-6; D is unclear. CDR3 length: 11 residues. CDR1 and CDR2 from the germline V gene are MNHNS and SASEGT. Deletions cut 0 bases from V and 17 bases from J, with 8 bases between. The CDR3 loop is CASSEANPFHF. CDR3 DNA sequence: TGTGCCAGCAGTGAAGCAAACCCCTTCCACTTT.

The V call is TRBV5-1, the J call TRBJ2-1, with D possibly called TRBD1 or TRBD2 (5 bases each). Trimming took off 3 bases at V and 0 bases at J, with 13 bases between the two ends. The length of the CDR3 is 16 residues. Germline loops: CDR1 SGHRS, CDR2 YFSETQ. The CDR3 here is CASSYTLGTSYNEQFF. In nucleotides, the CDR3 is TGCGCCAGCAGCTACACCTTAGGGACCTCCTACAATGAGCAGTTCTTC.

The V and J genes are TRBV5-1 and TRBJ1-2; a possible D gene is TRBD1 (5 bases). CDR3 length: 13 amino acids. Per the germline V gene, CDR1 is SGHRS and CDR2 is YFSETQ. V lost 1 base, J lost 8 bases, and 12 bases lay in between. CDR3 loop: CASSLQGGQGYTF. The CDR3 nucleotides read TGCGCCAGCAGCTTGCAGGGAGGTCAGGGCTACACCTTC.

The chain carries TRBV27 and TRBJ2-4, with a tentative D call TRBD1 (5 bases). V dropped 1 base and J dropped 8 bases, with 12 bases sitting between them. There are 14 residues in the CDR3. Germline-derived CDR1 and CDR2 are MNHEY and SMNVEV (reference sequence). CDR3 sequence: CASSLFQGGDIQYF. In DNA form, the CDR3 reads TGTGCCAGCAGTTTATTCCAGGGTGGGGACATTCAGTACTTC.

This rearrangement joins TRBV19 to TRBJ1-3; no reliable D call. Germline loops: CDR1 LNHDA, CDR2 SQIVND (reference sequence). CDR3 size: 16 residues. Trimming removed 5 bases from V and 2 bases from J, with 16 bases in between. The CDR3 DNA sequence: TGTGCCAGTAGTGACTTGCTCCAGGCTACTGGAAACACCATATATTTT. Translated, it gives CASSDLLQATGNTIYF.

The V gene is TRBV10-3, the J gene TRBJ1-2; the D gene is possibly TRBD1 (5 bases). The V end lost 7 bases, the J end lost 6 bases, and 21 bases lay between the germline ends. CDR3 length: 15 amino acids. The germline CDR1 and CDR2 sequences are ENHRY and SYGVKD. The CDR3 DNA reads TGTGCCATCACTGCCTCCCGGGACGGTGAGAATGGCTACACCTTC. Amino acids: CAITASRDGENGYTF.

The gene calls are TRBV5-1 and TRBJ1-1; D is unresolved. This CDR3 is 16 amino acids long. The V end was cut by 0 bases, the J end by 0 bases, with 12 bases between. CDR1 and CDR2 from the germline V gene are SGHRS and YFSETQ. The CDR3 is CASSLVAGDMNTEAFF. CDR3 DNA sequence: TGCGCCAGCAGCTTGGTAGCAGGAGACATGAACACTGAAGCTTTCTTT.

The rearrangement uses TRBV25-1 and TRBJ2-2; D is uncertain. The CDR3 is 11 residues long. Germline V gene lookup returns CDR1 MGHDK and CDR2 SYGVNS. V lost 6 bases to trimming and J lost 5 bases, with 4 bases between them. The CDR3 reads CASRRTGELFF. The CDR3 DNA is TGTGCCAGCAGGAGAACCGGGGAGCTGTTTTTT.

This clone was observed once. The rearrangement uses TRBV10-1 and TRBJ2-2; D perhaps matches TRBD1 (5 bases). The CDR3 spans 17 residues. Germline loops: CDR1 WNHNN, CDR2 SYGVQD (reference sequence). The ends were cut back, 3 bases at V and 1 base at J, with 15 bases in the middle. The CDR3 coding sequence is TGCGCCAGCAGTGATGAGACAGACCCACGGAACACCGGGGAGCTGTTTTTT. Its protein product is CASSDETDPRNTGELFF.

The rearrangement joins TRBV15 to TRBJ1-5; possible D gene TRBD1, 5 bases. V was trimmed by 6 bases and J by 4 bases, leaving 7 bases between them. Per the germline V gene, CDR1 is LNHNV and CDR2 is YYDKDF (reference sequence). The CDR3 runs to 12 residues. The DNA of the CDR3 is TGTGCCACCAGAAAGGGGAATCAGCCCCAGCATTTT. This translates into CATRKGNQPQHF.

Regarding this clone: The junction does not match germline at one end; this may be a read error. The genes are TRBV6-1 and TRBJ2-1; 8 positions match TRBD2. Germline V lookup: CDR1 MNHNS, CDR2 SASEGT. The CDR3 loop spans 12 amino acids. This CDR3 reads CASNEGLAGQFF. In DNA form, the CDR3 reads TGTGCCAGCAATGAAGGGCTAGCGGGGCAGTTCTTC.